This section outlines one TCR beta chain sequence together with its context. The sample is drawn from a study of blood T cell repertoires in COVID-19. Study information: Whether acute or convalescent, the COVID-19 samples came from the United States, Italy and Spain. From T cells, B-cell-depleted T cells, or PBMCs came the material, which was cDNA or gDNA.

Original data processing: Amplifying reference gene primers gave estimates of nucleated cell counts. The table came from immunoSEQ multiplex PCR; TCRdb's copy has only in-frame clones and leaves some out. V and J calls and clone size are copied from that table; D and trimming were computed from the DNA. Among about 200,000 clones listed, around 82% were seen once. CDR3 length equals 14 residues. Germline V lookup: CDR1 LNHDA, CDR2 SQIVND (reference sequence). The trim removed 9 bases at V and 0 bases at J, leaving 5 bases unmatched. The gene calls are TRBV19 and TRBJ1-3; 7 nucleotides match TRBD1. The sequence was obtained from a human donor in a cohort sampled during active COVID-19. The sequenced material came from peripheral blood. The CDR3 sequence: CASDRQGSGNTIYF. CDR3 nucleotide sequence: TGTGCCAGCGATCGACAGGGCTCTGGAAACACCATATATTTT.